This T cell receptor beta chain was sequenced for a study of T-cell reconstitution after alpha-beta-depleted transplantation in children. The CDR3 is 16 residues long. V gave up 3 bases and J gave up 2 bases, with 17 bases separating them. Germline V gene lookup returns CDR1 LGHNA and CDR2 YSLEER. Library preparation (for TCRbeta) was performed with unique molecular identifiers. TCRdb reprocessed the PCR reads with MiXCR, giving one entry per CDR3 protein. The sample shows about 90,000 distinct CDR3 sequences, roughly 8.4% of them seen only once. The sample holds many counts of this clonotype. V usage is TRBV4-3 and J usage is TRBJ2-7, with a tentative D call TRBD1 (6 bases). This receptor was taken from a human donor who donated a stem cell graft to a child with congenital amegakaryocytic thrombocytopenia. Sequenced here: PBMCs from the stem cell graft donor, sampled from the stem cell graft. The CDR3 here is CASSQITGKATYEQYF. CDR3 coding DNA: TGCGCCAGCAGCCAGATAACAGGGAAGGCGACCTACGAGCAGTACTTC.